This TCR beta chain was documented in a study of ipilimumab plus nivolumab after autologous stem cell transplantation. Profiling relied on immunoSEQ multiplex PCR, and the TCRdb table lists in-frame clones only, not all of them. The repertoire holds about 15,000 clones, with around four fifths as singletons. Of note for this clone: The antigen is not known.

Notes on the study in general: The authors say TCR, Treg and microbiome findings warrant further study.

Trimming removed 0 bases from V and 1 base from J, with 17 bases in between. The CDR3 consists of 18 residues. The V gene's germline CDR1 is SGHVS and CDR2 FNYEAQ. Ipilimumab, 1 mg/kg, started 14 to 28 days after autologous transplant. Patients got 3 mg/kg IV nivolumab weeks 1, 4, 7, 10, then biweekly through week 26. The input for sequencing was PBMCs, taken in a trial of ipilimumab plus nivolumab as post-transplant consolidation. The chain combines TRBV7-6 with TRBJ2-3; D might be TRBD1 or TRBD2, each matching 6 bases. This sequence was found in a male donor with diffuse large B-cell lymphoma. This CDR3 is CASSLAVRGPRGTDTQYF. The CDR3 DNA is TGTGCCAGCAGCTTAGCTGTACGGGGGCCAAGGGGCACAGATACGCAGTATTTT.